These 12 T cell receptor beta chains were sequenced from one sample in a study of blood T cell repertoires in COVID-19. Here immunoSEQ multiplex PCR was the method, and the copy in TCRdb shows in-frame clones only, minus some. This table has roughly 150,000 clones, about four fifths appearing once. Material: peripheral blood. The receptors stem from a man in his 70s with active or convalescent COVID-19.

The rearrangement uses TRBV5-1 and TRBJ2-1, with D possibly matching TRBD2 (7 bases). CDR1 is SGHRS and CDR2 is YFSETQ in the germline V gene. CDR3 length equals 16 residues. Trimming left V 4 bases short and J 2 bases short, with 16 bases between. CDR3 DNA sequence: TGCGCCAGCAGCCTCACCGGGGGGCGTGCCTACAATGAGCAGTTCTTC. This codes for CASSLTGGRAYNEQFF.

This clone has a count of ten or more. The chain is built from TRBV18 and TRBJ1-1; D possibly corresponds to TRBD1 (5 bases). Germline CDR1 is KGHSH and CDR2 is LQKENI. This CDR3 spans 17 amino acids. Trimming left V 4 bases short and J 1 base short, with 19 bases between. This CDR3 reads CASSLDVPGLPNTEAFF. The CDR3 nucleotides are TGTGCCAGCTCACTTGACGTTCCGGGACTACCGAACACTGAAGCTTTCTTT.

This rearrangement joins TRBV5-1 to TRBJ2-7; 8 nucleotides match TRBD1. This CDR3 region has 14 residues. After removal of 4 bases from V and 6 bases from J, the junction contained 9 bases not matched to a gene. CDR1 and CDR2 (germline): SGHRS, YFSETQ. The CDR3 spells CASSHRDRSFEQYF. The CDR3 DNA follows: TGCGCCAGCAGCCACCGGGACAGGTCTTTCGAGCAGTACTTC.

This clone is a singleton in its sample. The CDR3 DNA reads as TGCAGCGTTGAAGGCCCAGGGCCCAATGAGCAGTTCTTC. It encodes CSVEGPGPNEQFF. This rearrangement joins TRBV29-1 to TRBJ2-1; D is possibly TRBD1 (5 bases). Germline V CDR1 and CDR2: SQVTM, ANQGSEA. CDR3 size: 13 residues. Deletions cut 1 base from V and 6 bases from J, with 10 bases between.

This clone was detected only a few times. This chain links TRBV27 with TRBJ2-5; 7 bases fit TRBD1. Unmatched junction bases numbered 5, after V lost 5 bases and J lost 2 bases. The CDR3 totals 14 residues. CDR1 is MNHEY, CDR2 SMNVEV, per germline (reference sequence). This CDR3 reads CASSPWDRQETQYF. The CDR3 coding sequence is TGTGCCAGCAGTCCGTGGGACAGACAAGAGACCCAGTACTTC.

This clone was seen only once. The chain recombines TRBV20-1 with TRBJ1-5; D possibly corresponds to TRBD1 (5 bases). The CDR3 is 14 residues long. The germline V gene encodes CDR1 DFQATT and CDR2 SNEGSKA (reference sequence). V lost 3 bases, J lost 2 bases, and 11 bases lay in between. For the CDR3, the DNA is TGCAGTGCTAGTTTCCAGGGTGGCAATCAGCCCCAGCATTTT. Its translation is CSASFQGGNQPQHF.

The rearrangement uses TRBV24-1 and TRBJ2-2, with 12 bases that match TRBD2. The junction had 5 bases not matched to a gene; V was cut back by 6 bases and J by 1 base. CDR1 and CDR2 from the germline V gene are KGHDR and SFDVKD. The CDR3 covers 17 residues. The CDR3 region has the DNA TGTGCCACCAGTCCTAGCGGGAGGGCCGGGAACACCGGGGAGCTGTTTTTT. Translation gives CATSPSGRAGNTGELFF.

The V gene is TRBV5-1, the J gene TRBJ2-1; 15 bases are a match to TRBD2. Unmatched junction bases numbered 13, after V lost 2 bases and J lost 4 bases. In germline, CDR1 is SGHRS, CDR2 YFSETQ. The length of the CDR3 is 20 residues. The DNA for the CDR3 is TGCGCCAGCAGCTTCCCCGGGACTAGCGGGGGGACCCCAGGATACAATGAGCAGTTCTTC. Protein sequence: CASSFPGTSGGTPGYNEQFF.

In the case of this clone: Germline is not matched at one junction end, which may reflect a read error. The chain carries TRBV11-2 and TRBJ2-1; tentative D call: TRBD2 (6 bases). CDR1 and CDR2 (germline): SGHAT, FQNNGV. CDR3 length: 16 amino acids. The CDR3 DNA reads TGTGCCAGCAGCTTAGCTCAACCCGGGAGAAACAATGAACAGTTCTTC. Translating it yields CASSLAQPGRNNEQFF.

The V and J genes are TRBV5-8 and TRBJ2-4; 7 positions agree with TRBD1. Trimming removed 4 bases from V and 1 base from J; junction bases left unmatched: 8. CDR3 size: 16 residues. From germline, CDR1 is SGHTS and CDR2 YDEGEE. In DNA form, the CDR3 reads TGTGCCAGCAGCCGGGGACAGTTAATTGCCAAAAACATTCAGTACTTC. This codes for CASSRGQLIAKNIQYF.

The V gene is TRBV27, the J gene TRBJ1-1, with D possibly being TRBD1 (6 bases). CDR1 MNHEY and CDR2 SMNVEV come from the germline V gene (reference sequence). The length of the CDR3 is 15 residues. V lost 2 bases, J lost 3 bases, and 13 bases lay in between. The CDR3: CASSLRRGRYTEAFF. CDR3 bases: TGTGCCAGCAGTTTACGCAGGGGTAGGTACACTGAAGCTTTCTTT.

J is TRBJ2-1 and V is TRBV11-2; 7 bases fit TRBD2. Germline assignment: CDR1 SGHAT and CDR2 FQNNGV. Losses at the gene ends were 0 bases for V and 9 bases for J; bases not matched to a gene: 5. The CDR3 has 14 residues. The CDR3 reads CASSLDWGRGEQFF. The CDR3 DNA sequence: TGTGCCAGCAGCTTAGATTGGGGGAGGGGTGAGCAGTTCTTC.